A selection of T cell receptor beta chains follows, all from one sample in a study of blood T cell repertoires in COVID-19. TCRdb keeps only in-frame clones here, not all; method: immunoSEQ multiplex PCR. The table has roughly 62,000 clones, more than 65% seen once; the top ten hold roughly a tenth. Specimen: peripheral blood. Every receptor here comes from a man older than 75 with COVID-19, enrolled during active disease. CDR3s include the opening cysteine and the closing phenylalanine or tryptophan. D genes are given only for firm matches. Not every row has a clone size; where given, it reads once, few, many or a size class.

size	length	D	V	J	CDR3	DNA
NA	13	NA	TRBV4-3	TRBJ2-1	CASSVRLDNEQFF	TGCGCCAGCAGCGTCCGACTAGACAATGAGCAGTTCTTC
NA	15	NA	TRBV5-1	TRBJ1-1	CASSWLSREGTEAFF	TGCGCCAGCAGCTGGCTATCCAGGGAGGGCACTGAAGCTTTCTTT
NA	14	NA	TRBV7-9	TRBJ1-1	CASSLRQGNTEAFF	TGTGCCAGCAGCTTGCGGCAGGGGAACACTGAAGCTTTCTTT
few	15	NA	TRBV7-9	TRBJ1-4	CASSLALQGNEKLFF	TGTGCCAGCAGCTTAGCGCTCCAGGGTAATGAAAAACTGTTTTTT
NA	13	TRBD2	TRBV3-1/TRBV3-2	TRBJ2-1	CASSGLAGYEQFF	TGTGCCAGCAGCGGACTAGCGGGATATGAGCAGTTCTTC
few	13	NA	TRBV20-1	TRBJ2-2	CSASPGAGGELFF	TGCAGTGCGAGTCCGGGAGCCGGCGGGGAGCTGTTTTTT
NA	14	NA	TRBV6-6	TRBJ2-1	CASSLSGDYNEQFF	TGTGCCAGCAGTTTGAGCGGTGATTACAATGAGCAGTTCTTC
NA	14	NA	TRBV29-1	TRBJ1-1	CSVTPGWVRTEAFF	TGCAGCGTTACCCCAGGGTGGGTTCGCACTGAAGCTTTCTTT
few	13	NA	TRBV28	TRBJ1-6	CASSSGQNSPLHF	TGTGCCAGCAGTTCCGGACAGAATTCACCCCTCCACTTT
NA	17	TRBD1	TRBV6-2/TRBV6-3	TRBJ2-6	CASSSGTGGSGANVLTF	TGTGCCAGCAGCTCCGGGACAGGGGGTTCTGGGGCCAACGTCCTGACTTTC
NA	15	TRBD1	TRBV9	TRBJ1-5	CASNIAGGSNQPQHF	TGTGCCAGCAACATAGCAGGGGGGAGCAATCAGCCCCAGCATTTT
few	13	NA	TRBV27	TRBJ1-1	CASSSTASDEAFF	TGTGCCAGCAGTTCAACCGCCTCAGATGAAGCTTTCTTT
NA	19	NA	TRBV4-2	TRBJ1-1	CASTTSGRGVIPMNTEAFF	TGTGCCAGCACCACGTCGGGGCGGGGGGTGATCCCCATGAACACTGAAGCTTTCTTT
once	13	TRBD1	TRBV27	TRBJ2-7	CASSKQGAYEQYF	TGTGCCAGCAGTAAGCAGGGGGCGTACGAGCAGTACTTC
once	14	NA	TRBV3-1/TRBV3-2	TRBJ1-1	CASSHPGADTEAFF	TGTGCCAGCAGCCATCCAGGGGCAGACACTGAAGCTTTCTTT
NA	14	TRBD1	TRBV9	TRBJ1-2	CASSPGQHPYGYTF	TGTGCCAGCAGCCCGGGACAGCACCCCTATGGCTACACCTTC
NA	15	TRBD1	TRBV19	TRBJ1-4	CASSRGGGSDEKLFF	TGTGCCAGTAGTAGAGGGGGCGGATCGGACGAAAAACTGTTTTTT
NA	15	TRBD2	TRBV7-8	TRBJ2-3	CASSLPWGGTDTQYF	TGTGCCAGCAGCTTGCCCTGGGGGGGGACAGATACGCAGTATTTT
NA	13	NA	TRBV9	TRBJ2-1	CASSVDQGNEQFF	TGTGCCAGCAGCGTAGATCAGGGCAATGAGCAGTTCTTC
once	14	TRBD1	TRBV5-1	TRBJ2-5	CASSPGQGQETQYF	TGCGCCAGCAGCCCCGGACAGGGCCAAGAGACCCAGTACTTC
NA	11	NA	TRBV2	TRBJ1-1	CASLTGPEAFF	TGTGCCAGCTTGACAGGTCCTGAAGCTTTCTTT
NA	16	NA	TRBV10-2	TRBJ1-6	CASSGPARGYNSPLHF	TGCGCCAGCAGTGGCCCAGCCCGGGGGTATAATTCACCCCTCCACTTT
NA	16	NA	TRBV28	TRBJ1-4	CASHSFDGQGMRKLFF	TGTGCCAGCCACAGTTTTGATGGGCAGGGGATGCGGAAACTGTTTTTT
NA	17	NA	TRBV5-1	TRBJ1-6	CASSFGQGRTYNSPLHF	TGCGCCAGCAGCTTCGGCCAGGGTCGCACCTATAATTCACCCCTCCACTTT
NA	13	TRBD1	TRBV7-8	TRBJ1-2	CASSSTGIYGYTF	TGTGCCAGCAGCTCGACAGGGATCTATGGCTACACCTTC
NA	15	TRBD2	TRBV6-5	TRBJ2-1	CASKPLAAGVGEQFF	TGTGCCAGCAAACCACTAGCGGCCGGGGTCGGTGAGCAGTTCTTC
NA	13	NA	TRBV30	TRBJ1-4	CAWTRRDGEKLFF	TGTGCCTGGACTCGCAGGGATGGGGAAAAACTGTTTTTT
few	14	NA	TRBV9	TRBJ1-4	CASSGGGGSEKLFF	TGTGCCAGCAGCGGTGGTGGAGGAAGTGAAAAACTGTTTTTT
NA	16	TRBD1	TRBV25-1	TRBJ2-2	CASSDLGQQLTGELFF	TGTGCCAGCAGTGACCTGGGACAGCAACTCACCGGGGAGCTGTTTTTT
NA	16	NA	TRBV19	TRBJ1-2	CASSKSSGRVNYGYTF	TGTGCCAGTAGTAAGAGCTCCGGCAGGGTTAACTATGGCTACACCTTC
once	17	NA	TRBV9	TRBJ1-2	CASSVQGGGLGNYGYTF	TGTGCCAGCAGCGTACAGGGTGGGGGACTCGGTAACTATGGCTACACCTTC
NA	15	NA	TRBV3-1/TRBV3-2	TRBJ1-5	CASSQEVREDQPQHF	TGTGCCAGCAGCCAAGAGGTCAGGGAGGATCAGCCCCAGCATTTT
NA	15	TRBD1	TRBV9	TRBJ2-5	CASSVGGQVWETQYF	TGTGCCAGCAGCGTAGGTGGACAGGTGTGGGAGACCCAGTACTTC
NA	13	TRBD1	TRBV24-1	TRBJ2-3	CATGQGRTDTQYF	TGTGCCACGGGACAGGGGCGCACAGATACGCAGTATTTT
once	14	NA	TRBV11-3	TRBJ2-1	CASSLDPARDEQFF	TGTGCCAGCAGCTTAGATCCGGCCAGGGATGAGCAGTTCTTC
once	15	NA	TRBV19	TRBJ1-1	CASSISVAANTEAFF	TGTGCCAGTAGTATATCTGTGGCTGCAAACACTGAAGCTTTCTTT
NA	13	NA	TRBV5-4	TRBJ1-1	CASSSNLNTEAFF	TGTGCCAGCAGCTCTAACCTGAACACTGAAGCTTTCTTT
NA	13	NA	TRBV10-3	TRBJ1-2	CAINQDGNYGYTF	TGTGCCATCAATCAAGACGGGAACTATGGCTACACCTTC
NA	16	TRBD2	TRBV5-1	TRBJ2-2	CASSVPSGSDTGELFF	TGCGCCAGCAGCGTGCCTAGCGGGTCGGACACCGGGGAGCTGTTTTTT
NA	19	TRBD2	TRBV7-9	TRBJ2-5	CASSLEGGRGTSGPGTQYF	TGTGCCAGCAGCTTAGAAGGAGGGCGTGGGACTAGCGGCCCGGGGACCCAGTACTTC
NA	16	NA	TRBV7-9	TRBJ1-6	CASSFGRETYNSPLHF	TGTGCCAGCAGCTTTGGACGGGAAACCTATAATTCACCCCTCCACTTT
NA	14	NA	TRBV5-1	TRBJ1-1	CASSLRTANTEAFF	TGCGCCAGCAGCTTGAGAACAGCGAACACTGAAGCTTTCTTT
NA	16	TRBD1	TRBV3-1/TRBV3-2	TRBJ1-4	CASSQDPTGVFEKLFF	TGTGCCAGCAGCCAAGACCCCACAGGGGTTTTCGAAAAACTGTTTTTT
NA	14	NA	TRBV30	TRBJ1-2	CAWSGLWGGYGYTF	TGTGCCTGGAGCGGCCTGTGGGGAGGCTATGGCTACACCTTC